Here is one T cell receptor (beta chain) with its context. The antigen is undetermined. The entry originates in a study of beta chain features in type 1 diabetes. Study results and limitations: Within each of all four CD4+ subsets, Type 1 diabetes patients had TCRB CDR3s that were moderately but significantly shorter.

CDR3 size: 13 residues. The germline V and J ends were trimmed by 6 bases and 6 bases, with 14 bases remaining between them. Germline V gene sequence: CDR1 LNHDA, CDR2 SQIVND (reference sequence). Sequencing targeted expressed TCRB transcripts, as all isolated RNA had been reverse transcribed. Sequencing used immunoSEQ multiplex PCR; TCRdb keeps in-frame clones, though not all of them. The repertoire has about 170,000 clones, approximately 7.8% of them found once; the top ten carry more than 0.75%. The sample consisted of central memory CD4+ T cells from blood. The source of this sequence is a woman aged 40 to 50 with type 1 diabetes. This chain links TRBV19 with TRBJ1-2; D not certain. CDR3 in DNA: TGTGCCAGTAGGCCGGGAGAGTTCAATGGCTACACCTTC. This translates into CASRPGEFNGYTF.